These T cell receptor beta chains were read from a single sample in a study of OX40 agonist ivuxolimab in advanced cancers. This table comes from immunoSEQ multiplex PCR, and its TCRdb copy is limited to in-frame clones, with some not included. Of around 70,000 clones listed, about 85% are singletons. The material was CD4+ or CD8+ T cells sorted from blood, obtained in a trial of the OX40 agonist ivuxolimab. These receptor sequences come from an adult with an advanced solid tumor such as melanoma, head and neck, liver or kidney cancer. Each CDR3 is given with its conserved first and last residue. D genes are given only for firm matches. Some rows have no size entry. The others give once, few or many, or a class for an expanded clone.

>NA|TRBJ1-5|TRBV19|NA
CASATSRVQPQHF
TGTGCCAGCGCGACTTCCAGGGTTCAGCCCCAGCATTTT
>TRBD1|TRBJ2-7|TRBV11-3|NA
CASSLGGQGYEQYF
TGTGCCAGCAGCTTAGGAGGACAGGGCTACGAGCAGTACTTC
>TRBD2|TRBJ2-6|TRBV7-2|NA
CASSRGLAGPSGANVLTF
TGTGCCAGCAGCCGTGGACTAGCGGGGCCCTCTGGGGCCAACGTCCTGACTTTC
>TRBD1|TRBJ2-1|TRBV28|NA
CASRDRGRGEQFF
TGTGCCAGCCGGGACAGGGGGCGCGGTGAGCAGTTCTTC
>TRBD2|TRBJ2-1|TRBV15|NA
CATGLAGGNEQFF
TGTGCCACCGGACTAGCGGGAGGGAATGAGCAGTTCTTC
>NA|TRBJ2-1|TRBV28|few
CASRLKIVRQLFSYNEQFF
TGTGCCAGCAGGCTAAAAATTGTTCGACAGCTATTTTCCTACAATGAGCAGTTCTTC
>TRBD2|TRBJ2-2|TRBV18|few
CAFAGDTGELFF
TGTGCCTTTGCGGGGGACACCGGGGAGCTGTTTTTT
>NA|TRBJ2-3|TRBV9|NA
CASTRESTDTQYF
TGTGCCAGCACCCGGGAGTCGACAGATACGCAGTATTTT
>NA|TRBJ2-1|TRBV5-4|few
CASSPVGRGFNEQFF
TGTGCCAGCAGCCCCGTAGGCCGGGGGTTCAATGAGCAGTTCTTC
>TRBD1|TRBJ1-4|TRBV5-1|once
CASSPGGQGREKLFF
TGCGCCAGCAGCCCCGGAGGACAGGGTCGGGAAAAACTGTTTTTT
>TRBD1|TRBJ1-5|TRBV13|few
CASSFGRGINQPQHF
TGTGCCAGCAGCTTTGGCAGGGGGATCAATCAGCCCCAGCATTTT
>TRBD1|TRBJ2-7|TRBV10-2|once
CASRQSGTETYEQYF
TGCGCCAGCCGACAATCCGGGACAGAGACCTACGAGCAGTACTTC
>NA|TRBJ2-1|TRBV19|NA
CASSIDPSLTSSYNEQFF
TGTGCCAGTAGTATAGATCCTAGCCTTACGAGCTCCTACAATGAGCAGTTCTTC
>NA|TRBJ2-1|TRBV27|NA
CASSLRGVRNEQFF
TGTGCCAGCAGTTTGAGGGGGGTGAGGAATGAGCAGTTCTTC
>NA|TRBJ1-1|TRBV27|NA
CASQAVMNTEAFF
TGTGCCAGCCAGGCGGTAATGAACACTGAAGCTTTCTTT
>NA|TRBJ2-1|TRBV6-5|NA
CASSYGNEQFF
TGTGCCAGCAGTTACGGGAATGAGCAGTTCTTC
>NA|TRBJ1-1|TRBV5-5|NA
CASSLMDSVTEAFF
TGTGCCAGCAGCTTGATGGACTCCGTGACTGAAGCTTTCTTT
>NA|TRBJ1-2|TRBV4-1|few
CASSQDATGFEGYTF
TGCGCCAGCAGCCAAGACGCCACAGGTTTTGAAGGCTACACCTTC
>NA|TRBJ1-6|TRBV5-6|few
CASSGDAGPLHF
TGTGCCAGCAGCGGGGACGCCGGCCCCCTCCACTTT
>NA|TRBJ2-6|TRBV7-2|NA
CASRRTVSSSGANVLTF
TGTGCCAGCAGGCGGACAGTTTCGAGCTCTGGGGCCAACGTCCTGACTTTC
>NA|TRBJ1-2|TRBV27|NA
CATRPSTGSGYTF
TGTGCCACCCGACCGTCCACGGGAAGTGGCTACACCTTC
>NA|TRBJ1-1|TRBV2|few
CASRWSTMNTEAFF
TGTGCCAGCAGGTGGAGTACTATGAACACTGAAGCTTTCTTT
>NA|TRBJ1-2|TRBV5-8|NA
CASRPLERAYYGYTF
TGTGCCAGCAGACCGTTAGAACGGGCGTACTATGGCTACACCTTC